The source of this T cell receptor (beta chain) is a study of post-analysis software for immune sequencing data. Study details: Courses of disease covered relapsing-remitting, secondary progressive and progressive-relapsing multiple sclerosis.

Unique-molecular-identifier-tagged TCR beta cDNA libraries were used. TCRdb reanalysed the PCR reads using MiXCR and keeps one entry per CDR3 protein. The sample contains 400,000 to 500,000 distinct CDR3 sequences, 35% to 45% of which appear only once. The length of the CDR3 is 12 residues. V was cut by 1 base and J by 8 bases, with 9 bases left in between. Germline values: CDR1 SGHRS, CDR2 YFSETQ. General study points: Higher frequency in patients than in controls was seen for 5 or 6 TRBV segments, with TRBV5-6, TRBV5-1 and TRBV20-1 among them. Normalized Chao1 diversity was significantly lower in multiple sclerosis patients than in controls.

With respect to this clonotype: Its antigen remains unknown.

This sequence originates from a girl aged 2 to 10 with multiple sclerosis. Sequenced material: blood. The chain recombines TRBV5-1 with TRBJ1-2; D gene unclear. The chain's CDR3 is CASSLTVEGYTF. CDR3 in DNA: TGCGCCAGCAGCTTGACAGTGGAGGGCTACACCTTC.